This T cell receptor (beta chain) was obtained from a study of follicular helper T cells after annual influenza vaccination. Trimming shortened V by 0 bases and J by 0 bases, and 9 bases separated the two germline ends. Germline V gene sequence: CDR1 SGHRS, CDR2 YFSETQ. The CDR3 is 15 amino acids. General study points: Rare clonotypes were missed; only roughly 8.5-23% of cells gave TCRB.

Worth noting for this clone: Its antigen is still unknown.

Noted time point: 2015-2016 season, 7 days after influenza vaccination. No donor had influenza vaccine in the prior 6 months; all lived in the community. Per time point, roughly 35-110 mL of blood was sampled. TCRB sequencing was done at Survey resolution level. Only in-frame clones appear in the TCRdb table, and some are missing; sequencing was by immunoSEQ multiplex PCR. The sample consists of 5,000 to 7,500 clones, roughly 80% of them appearing once. This specimen consisted of CXCR5- memory CD4+ T cells sorted from blood, obtained 7 days after influenza vaccination. The TCR originated in an adult who received the influenza vaccine. V and J are TRBV5-1 and TRBJ1-2; D is uncertain. The CDR3 DNA reads TGCGCCAGCAGCTTGGGTCGACTAACTAACTATGGCTACACCTTC. This sequence encodes CASSLGRLTNYGYTF.